This TCR beta chain was documented in a study of beta chain features in type 1 diabetes. Sorting with CD45RO/CCR7/CD25/CD127/CD95/CD27 yielded naive, central memory, regulatory and stem-like memory CD4+ cells. Sorted populations all had greater than 98% purity. All of the isolated RNA was reverse transcribed, so expressed TCRB transcripts were sequenced. Sequenced by immunoSEQ multiplex PCR; TCRdb stores in-frame clones only, minus some. Seen here are hundreds of thousands of clones, around 15% observed once, and the top ten hold just under 0.04%. This clone showed up just a few times. No antigen is known for it. CDR3 length equals 15 residues. V lost 3 bases to trimming and J lost 1 base, with 12 bases between them. CDR1 LNHDA and CDR2 SQIVND come from the germline V gene (reference sequence). Whole-study results and caveats: Healthy donors had naive, central memory and Treg TCRB repertoires that appeared less similar than those seen among patients. For Type 1 diabetes patients, all four CD4+ subsets carried TCRB CDR3s that were moderately but significantly shorter.

Input material: naive CD4+ T cells from blood. The chain carries TRBV19 and TRBJ1-1; no clear D. The clonotype was recovered from a man between 18 and 35 years old with type 1 diabetes. The DNA of the CDR3 is TGTGCCAGTAGTATCTTCCAAGGCAGGAACACTGAAGCTTTCTTT. The encoded protein is CASSIFQGRNTEAFF.